Included here is one T cell receptor beta chain sequence, with context. The antigen is undetermined. The data stem from a study of OX40 agonist ivuxolimab in advanced cancers. Sequenced by immunoSEQ multiplex PCR; TCRdb stores in-frame clones only, minus some. Among tens of thousands of clones, 75% to 90% were seen once, and the ten largest hold over 0.7%. Study results and caveats: Doses of 0.1 to 3.0 mg/kg were accompanied by clonal expansion of CD4+ and CD8+ blood T cells by week 6.

The specimen comprised CD4+ or CD8+ T cells sorted from blood, sampled in a trial of the OX40 agonist ivuxolimab. The sequence was obtained from an adult with an advanced solid tumor such as melanoma, head and neck, liver or kidney cancer.

The CDR3 DNA follows: TGTGCCAGCAGCCCGGGGCAGCGTTACGAGCAGTACTTC. As protein: CASSPGQRYEQYF. The V gene is TRBV6-1, the J gene TRBJ2-7; D might be TRBD1 or TRBD2, each matching 5 bases. This CDR3 has 13 amino acids. Deletions cut 6 bases from V and 4 bases from J, with 13 bases between. The germline CDR1 and CDR2 sequences are MNHNS and SASEGT.